Included here is one T cell receptor beta chain sequence, with context. The data stem from a study of blood T cell repertoires in COVID-19. Overall study context: Material from acute and convalescent COVID-19 was sourced from the United States, Italy and Spain. The analysed material was cDNA or gDNA that came from T cells, B-cell-depleted T cells, or PBMCs.

In the source study's methods: Reference gene primer amplification gave estimated nucleated cell counts. The method was immunoSEQ multiplex PCR; TCRdb's version includes in-frame clones alone and lacks a portion of them. The V and J calls and clone size are taken from that table; D and trimming were inferred from the DNA. Altogether some 59,000 clones are present, 80% to 90% being singletons, with the ten largest covering around 1.6%. This CDR3 contains 15 residues. Germline CDR1 reads LNHDA; CDR2 reads SQIVND (reference sequence). V was cut by 9 bases and J by 1 base, with 15 bases left in between. The J gene is TRBJ2-2, the V gene TRBV19; no clear D. Source material: peripheral blood. This TCR derives from a man in his 60s with acute or convalescent COVID-19. The CDR3 loop is CASSQWAGNTGELFF. The CDR3 DNA is TGTGCCAGCAGCCAGTGGGCAGGGAACACCGGGGAGCTGTTTTTT.